The following is a TCR beta chain sequence with its context. In the study's own analysis: Estimated nucleated cell counts came from reference gene primer amplification. TCRdb's table, derived via immunoSEQ multiplex PCR, lists solely in-frame clones and lacks some. For V, J and clone size, that table is used; D and trimming come from the DNA. The table shows more than 75,000 clones, with 86% occurring only once. These data belong to a study of blood T cell repertoires in COVID-19. Study background: Acute-phase and convalescent COVID-19 samples originated in the United States, Italy and Spain. PBMCs, B-cell-depleted T cells, or T cells provided the cDNA or gDNA that made up the material.

The germline V gene has CDR1 SGHDN and CDR2 FVKESK. V was cut by 3 bases and J by 8 bases, with 7 bases left in between. The CDR3 has 11 residues. The chain employs TRBV14 and TRBJ1-2, with no clear D. Sequenced material: peripheral blood. The receptor's source is a man aged 80 or over with active or convalescent COVID-19. CDR3 bases: TGTGCCAGCAGCCAGGGAGGAGGCTACACCTTC. Residues: CASSQGGGYTF.